This T cell receptor (beta chain) originates from a study of vaccination effects on CD4 cells after COVID-19. V dropped 3 bases and J dropped 2 bases, with 6 bases sitting between them. Germline values: CDR1 KGHDR, CDR2 SFDVKD. CDR3 size: 13 residues. Within the ViraFEST assay, antigen-specific CD4+ T cells underwent expansion with viral peptide pools prior to sequencing. After less than twelve days in culture, the CD4+ T cells were isolated. Convalescent patients had PCR-confirmed SARS-CoV-2 infection between March and December 2020. Points on this clone: Its target is unknown.

Clones were sequenced by immunoSEQ multiplex PCR, and TCRdb holds only the in-frame ones, with some missing. Of about 70,000 clones listed, around 70% are singletons. The TCR comes from a human donor who had a prior SARS-CoV-2 infection. The input for sequencing was CD4+ T cells from PBMCs cultured with HIV peptides, taken before COVID-19 vaccination. Subset indicated: HIV-1 Nef peptide pool negative control/reference culture. This chain uses TRBV24-1 with TRBJ1-1; D is ambiguous. CDR3 in amino acids: CATSDGLNTEAFF. DNA for the CDR3: TGTGCCACCAGTGATGGACTTAACACTGAAGCTTTCTTT.